This passage covers 24 T cell receptor beta chains from one sample sequenced in a study of blood T cell repertoires in COVID-19. The method was immunoSEQ multiplex PCR; TCRdb's version includes in-frame clones alone and lacks a portion of them. The sample consists of approximately 49,000 clones, around four fifths of them appearing once. The sequenced sample was peripheral blood. The receptor set was obtained from a human donor with acute or convalescent COVID-19. The donor label of this sample is uncertain.

This clone was observed a few times. J is TRBJ2-1 and V is TRBV5-5; 12 nucleotides line up with TRBD2. Germline values: CDR1 SGHKS, CDR2 YYEKEE (reference sequence). This CDR3 has 15 amino acids. J was trimmed by 4 bases and V by 3 bases; bases with no gene match: 2. CDR3 DNA: TGTGCCAGCAGCTCGACTAGCGGGGGATACAATGAGCAGTTCTTC. Protein: CASSSTSGGYNEQFF.

The chain recombines TRBV19 with TRBJ2-1; TRBD1 matches 7 bases. This CDR3 contains 15 residues. The V and J ends lost 1 base and 2 bases, in that order; junction bases with no gene match: 2. Germline values: CDR1 LNHDA, CDR2 SQIVND (reference sequence). CDR3 sequence: CASSIGQGAYNEQFF. CDR3 bases: TGTGCCAGTAGTATAGGGCAGGGGGCCTACAATGAGCAGTTCTTC. Full variable domain (outside the CDR3, taken from reference TRBV19 and TRBJ2-1): DGGITQSPKYLFRKEGQNVTLSCEQNLNHDAMYWYRQDPGQGLRLIYYSQIVNDFQKGDIAEGYSVSREKKESFPLTVTSAQKNPTAFYLCASSIGQGAYNEQFFGPGTRLTVL.

The CDR3 DNA reads as TGTGCCAGCACCCCAGGGGTATCATCACCCCTCCACTTT. Its protein product is CASTPGVSSPLHF. V usage is TRBV27 and J usage is TRBJ1-6; TRBD1 is a possible D gene (6 bases). This CDR3 comprises 13 residues. With 7 bases removed from V and 10 bases from J, the gap between germline ends came to 14 bases. Germline-derived CDR1 and CDR2 are MNHEY and SMNVEV (reference sequence).

The gene calls are TRBV28 and TRBJ1-1, with TRBD1 matching 8 bases. Germline-derived CDR1 and CDR2 are MDHEN and SYDVKM. The CDR3 runs to 15 residues. J was trimmed by 0 bases and V by 5 bases; bases with no gene match: 5. The CDR3 protein is CASSPGGLLNTEAFF. The CDR3 DNA reads as TGTGCCAGCAGTCCAGGGGGCCTTTTGAACACTGAAGCTTTCTTT. Full variable domain (missing parts from reference TRBV28 and TRBJ1-1): DVKVTQSSRYLVKRTGEKVFLECVQDMDHENMFWYRQDPGLGLRLIYFSYDVKMKEKGDIPEGYSVSREKKERFSLILESASTNQTSMYLCASSPGGLLNTEAFFGQGTRLTVV.

The chain is built from TRBV5-6 and TRBJ2-1; TRBD2 is a possible D gene (5 bases). CDR1 is SGHDT, CDR2 YYEEEE, per germline. This CDR3 has 15 amino acids. V lost 5 bases and J 4 bases, leaving 16 bases between the germline ends. The CDR3 DNA reads TGTGCCAGCAGACAACTAGTAACCTCATACAATGAGCAGTTCTTC. Protein: CASRQLVTSYNEQFF.

CDR3 protein: CASSYVAGRNTGELFF. The CDR3 DNA follows: TGTGCCAGCAGTTACGTGGCGGGCCGGAACACCGGGGAGCTGTTTTTT. V usage is TRBV6-2 or TRBV6-3 and J usage is TRBJ2-2; tentatively, D is TRBD2 (5 bases). This CDR3 is built from 16 residues. Germline CDR1 and CDR2: MNHEY and SVGEGT. Trimming shortened V by 2 bases and J by 1 base, and 11 bases separated the two germline ends.

V usage is TRBV6-5 and J usage is TRBJ1-2; 9 positions agree with TRBD1. Germline values: CDR1 MNHEY, CDR2 SVGAGI. This CDR3 spans 13 amino acids. The V and J ends lost 0 bases and 9 bases, in that order; junction bases with no gene match: 2. The CDR3 sequence is CASSYSDRGRYTF. CDR3 nucleotides: TGTGCCAGCAGTTACTCGGACAGGGGACGCTACACCTTC.

There are a few counts of this clone. This chain joins TRBV27 and TRBJ1-2; no clear D gene. The CDR3 runs to 13 residues. CDR1 MNHEY and CDR2 SMNVEV come from the germline V gene (reference sequence). Deletions cut 3 bases from V and 8 bases from J, with 13 bases between. CDR3 sequence reads: CASSFSGNTGYTF. The CDR3 DNA reads as TGTGCCAGCAGTTTTAGCGGGAATACCGGCTACACCTTC.

V is TRBV7-9 and J is TRBJ2-1; 14 bases line up with TRBD2. The CDR3 loop spans 16 amino acids. Germline trimming cut 8 bases from V and 10 bases from J; bases unmatched to any gene: 13. The V gene's germline CDR1 is SEHNR and CDR2 FQNEAQ (reference sequence). Here the CDR3 reads CASSRGGLAGGEEQFF. As DNA, the CDR3 is TGTGCCAGCTCCCGCGGCGGACTAGCGGGAGGTGAAGAGCAGTTCTTC. Supplemented by reference TRBV7-9 and TRBJ2-1, the full variable domain reads DTGVSQNPRHKITKRGQNVTFRCDPISEHNRLYWYRQTLGQGPEFLTYFQNEAQLEKSRLLSDRFSAERPKGSFSTLEIQRTEQGDSAMYLCASSRGGLAGGEEQFFGPGTRLTVL.

This clone was observed a handful of times. The genes are TRBV4-3 and TRBJ2-7, with 10 bases matching TRBD1. With V trimmed by 4 bases and J by 4 bases, 1 base remained unmatched. The CDR3 runs to 13 residues. Germline assignment: CDR1 LGHNA and CDR2 YSLEER. The chain's CDR3 is CASSLGQGYEQYF. CDR3 bases: TGCGCCAGCAGCCTGGGACAGGGGTACGAGCAGTACTTC.

The rearrangement links TRBV7-2 to TRBJ1-2; no definite D call. V was clipped by 4 bases and J by 4 bases, with 4 bases between them. Germline CDR1 and CDR2: SGHTA and FQGNSA. The CDR3 is 11 residues long. The CDR3 here is CASSSVYGYTF. The CDR3 DNA sequence: TGTGCCAGCAGCTCAGTCTATGGCTACACCTTC.

The chain couples TRBV12-5 to TRBJ2-1, with a tentative D call TRBD2 (6 bases). V was cut by 6 bases and J by 2 bases, with 14 bases left in between. CDR1 is LGHNT, CDR2 FRNRAP, per germline. The CDR3 has 15 amino acids. CDR3 sequence: CASGVGGTPYNEQFF. In DNA, the CDR3 is TGTGCTAGTGGCGTTGGGGGGACCCCCTACAATGAGCAGTTCTTC. Full variable domain (remainder filled in from reference TRBV12-5 and TRBJ2-1): DARVTQTPRHKVTEMGQEVTMRCQPILGHNTVFWYRQTMMQGLELLAYFRNRAPLDDSGMPKDRFSAEMPDATLATLKIQPSEPRDSAVYFCASGVGGTPYNEQFFGPGTRLTVL.

The CDR3 region has the DNA TGTGCCACTAGCGGGGAGGCAGATACGCAGTATTTT. It yields the protein CATSGEADTQYF. This sequence joins TRBV5-6 and TRBJ2-3, with TRBD2 identical over 9 bases. The V gene's germline CDR1 is SGHDT and CDR2 YYEEEE. Trimming removed 9 bases from V and 4 bases from J; junction bases left unmatched: 3. CDR3 length: 12 amino acids. Combining the CDR3 with reference TRBV5-6 and TRBJ2-3 gives the whole variable domain DAGVTQSPTHLIKTRGQQVTLRCSPKSGHDTVSWYQQALGQGPQFIFQYYEEEERQRGNFPDRFSGHQFPNYSSELNVNALLLGDSALYLCATSGEADTQYFGPGTRLTVL.

The CDR3 here is CASRSTGGPSPLHF. CDR3 DNA: TGTGCCAGCAGATCCACAGGGGGCCCATCACCCCTCCACTTT. The rearrangement uses TRBV27 and TRBJ1-6; 9 nucleotides line up with TRBD1. CDR3 length equals 14 residues. Per germline, CDR1 MNHEY and CDR2 SMNVEV (reference sequence). The trim removed 6 bases at V and 10 bases at J, leaving 7 bases unmatched.

The CDR3 region is CASSEAFGTEAFF. The CDR3 DNA reads as TGTGCCAGCAGTGAGGCCTTTGGCACTGAAGCTTTCTTT. The chain is built from TRBV2 and TRBJ1-1; D ambiguous. The V gene lost 3 bases and the J gene lost 4 bases, with 9 bases spanning the gap. The V gene's germline CDR1 is SNHLY and CDR2 FYNNEI. The CDR3 contains 13 residues. Using reference TRBV2 and TRBJ1-1 for the parts outside the CDR3, the full variable domain is EPEVTQTPSHQVTQMGQEVILRCVPISNHLYFYWYRQILGQKVEFLVSFYNNEISEKSEIFDDQFSVERPDGSNFTLKIRSTKLEDSAMYFCASSEAFGTEAFFGQGTRLTVV.

V gene TRBV6-5 combines with J gene TRBJ2-5; possibly TRBD2 for D (6 bases). The DNA end favors TRBJ2-7, so the J call may be wrong. The CDR3 has 13 amino acids. Germline lookup yields CDR1 MNHEY and CDR2 SVGAGI. The CDR3 spells CASILWGVDEQYF. The DNA of the CDR3 is TGTGCCAGCATCCTCTGGGGGGTAGACGAGCAGTACTTC.

The rearrangement uses TRBV21-1 and TRBJ2-5; the table's TRBD2 call for D was not verified on the DNA. TRBV21-1 is a pseudogene locus. The CDR3 loop spans 12 amino acids. Written as DNA, the CDR3 is TGTGCCAGCAGCCCCGGTAAAGAGACCCAGTACTTC. Its translation is CASSPGKETQYF.

The V gene is TRBV18, the J gene TRBJ1-1; 7 bases line up with TRBD1. The CDR3 extends over 13 amino acids. From germline, CDR1 is KGHSH and CDR2 LQKENI. V gave up 6 bases and J gave up 3 bases; unmatched junction bases: 4. The CDR3 sequence: CASSGQFDTEAFF. Written as DNA, the CDR3 is TGTGCCAGCTCGGGACAGTTTGACACTGAAGCTTTCTTT.

This clone was observed a few times. The chain carries TRBV5-1 and TRBJ2-1; 9 bases agree with TRBD2. The germline gives CDR1 SGHRS, CDR2 YFSETQ. V lost 0 bases to trimming and J lost 5 bases; unmatched junction nucleotides: 6. CDR3 length: 16 amino acids. In DNA, the CDR3 is TGCGCCAGCAGCTTGGTAGCTAGCGGGACCGACAATGAGCAGTTCTTC. Its translation is CASSLVASGTDNEQFF.

This clone appeared once. The chain employs TRBV18 and TRBJ1-6; D perhaps matches TRBD1 (6 bases). This CDR3 is built from 15 residues. From germline, CDR1 is KGHSH and CDR2 LQKENI. V lost 1 base and J lost 7, with 11 bases in between. In DNA, the CDR3 is TGTGCCAGCTCACCACTACGGACAGTGAATTCACCCCTCCACTTT. Its protein product is CASSPLRTVNSPLHF.

V and J are TRBV6-5 and TRBJ1-2; TRBD1 might be the D (5 bases). Trimming stripped 2 bases from V and 8 bases from J, with 12 bases between. Germline V CDR1 and CDR2: MNHEY, SVGAGI. The CDR3 has 13 residues. Here the CDR3 reads CASSYLSGGGYTF. DNA of the CDR3: TGTGCCAGCAGTTACCTAAGCGGGGGGGGCTACACCTTC.

The J gene is TRBJ1-5, the V gene TRBV19; D unclear. Trimming took 4 bases from V and 4 from J, leaving 14 bases between them. CDR1 and CDR2 from the germline V gene are LNHDA and SQIVND (reference sequence). The CDR3 loop spans 15 amino acids. DNA for the CDR3: TGTGCCAGTAGTAGCGGAAGGGAGTTAAATCAGCCCCAGCATTTT. This sequence encodes CASSSGRELNQPQHF.

This chain links TRBV19 with TRBJ1-5, with a weak D call TRBD1 (6 bases). Germline-derived CDR1 and CDR2 are LNHDA and SQIVND (reference sequence). CDR3 length: 14 residues. Deletions cut 6 bases from V and 2 bases from J, with 11 bases between. The CDR3 DNA follows: TGTGCCAGTAGCCGGGGGGGCGGCAATCAGCCCCAGCATTTT. Amino acids: CASSRGGGNQPQHF.

The rearrangement uses TRBV7-2 and TRBJ1-6; TRBD1 aligns across 8 bases. Germline V lookup: CDR1 SGHTA, CDR2 FQGNSA. The CDR3 has 16 amino acids. Trimming took 0 bases from V and 7 from J; bases not matched to a gene: 5. The CDR3 loop is CASSLAGTGGNSPLHF. DNA of the CDR3: TGTGCCAGCAGCTTAGCGGGTACAGGGGGGAATTCACCCCTCCACTTT.